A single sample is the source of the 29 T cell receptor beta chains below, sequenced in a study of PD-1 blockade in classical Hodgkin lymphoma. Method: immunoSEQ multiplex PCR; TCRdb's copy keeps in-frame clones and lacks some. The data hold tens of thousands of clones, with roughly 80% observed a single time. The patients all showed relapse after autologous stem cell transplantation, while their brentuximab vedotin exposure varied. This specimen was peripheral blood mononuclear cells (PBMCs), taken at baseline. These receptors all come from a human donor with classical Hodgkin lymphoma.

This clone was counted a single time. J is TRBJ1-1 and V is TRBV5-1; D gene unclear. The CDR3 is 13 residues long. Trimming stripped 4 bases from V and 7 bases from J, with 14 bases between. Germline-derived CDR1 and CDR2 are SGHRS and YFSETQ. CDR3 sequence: CASSPRVADEAFF. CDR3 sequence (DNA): TGCGCCAGCAGCCCACGGGTCGCGGATGAAGCTTTCTTT. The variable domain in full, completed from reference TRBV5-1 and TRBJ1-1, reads KAGVTQTPRYLIKTRGQQVTLSCSPISGHRSVSWYQQTPGQGLQFLFEYFSETQRNKGNFPGRFSGRQFSNSRSEMNVSTLELGDSALYLCASSPRVADEAFFGQGTRLTVV.

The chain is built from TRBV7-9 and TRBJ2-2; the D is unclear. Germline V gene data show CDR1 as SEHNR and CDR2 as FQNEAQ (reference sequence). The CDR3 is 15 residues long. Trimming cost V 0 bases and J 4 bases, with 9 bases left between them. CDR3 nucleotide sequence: TGTGCCAGCAGCTTAGCCCCCTTGGGCACCGGGGAGCTGTTTTTT. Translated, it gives CASSLAPLGTGELFF.

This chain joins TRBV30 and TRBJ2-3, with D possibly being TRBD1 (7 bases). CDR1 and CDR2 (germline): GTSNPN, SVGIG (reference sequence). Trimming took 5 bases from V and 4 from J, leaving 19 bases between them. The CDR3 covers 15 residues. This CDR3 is CAWGSGQGGSDTQYF. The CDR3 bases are TGTGCCTGGGGAAGCGGGCAGGGGGGCTCAGATACGCAGTATTTT.

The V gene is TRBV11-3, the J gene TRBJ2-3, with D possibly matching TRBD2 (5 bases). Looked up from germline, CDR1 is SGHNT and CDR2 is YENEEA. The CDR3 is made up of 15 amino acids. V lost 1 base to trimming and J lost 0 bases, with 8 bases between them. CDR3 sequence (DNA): TGTGCCAGCAGCTTAGGGGCTAGCAGCACAGATACGCAGTATTTT. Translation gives CASSLGASSTDTQYF.

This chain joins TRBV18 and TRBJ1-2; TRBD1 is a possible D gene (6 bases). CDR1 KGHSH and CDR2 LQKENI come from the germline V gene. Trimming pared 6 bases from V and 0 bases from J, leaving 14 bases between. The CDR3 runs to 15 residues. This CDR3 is CASSLSGAANYGYTF. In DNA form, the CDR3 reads TGTGCCAGCTCTTTGTCAGGGGCTGCTAACTATGGCTACACCTTC.

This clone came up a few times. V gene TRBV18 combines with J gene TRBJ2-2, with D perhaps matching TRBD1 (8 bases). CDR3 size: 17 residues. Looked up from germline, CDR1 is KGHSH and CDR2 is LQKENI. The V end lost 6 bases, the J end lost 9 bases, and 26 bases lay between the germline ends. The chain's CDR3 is CASSPSLDREGDRELFF. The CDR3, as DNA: TGTGCCAGCTCGCCATCCTTGGACAGGGAGGGCGACCGGGAGCTGTTTTTT.

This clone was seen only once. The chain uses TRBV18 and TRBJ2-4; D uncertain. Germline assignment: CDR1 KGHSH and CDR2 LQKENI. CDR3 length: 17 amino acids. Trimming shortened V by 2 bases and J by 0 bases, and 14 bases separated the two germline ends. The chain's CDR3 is CASSPRVQPLAKNIQYF. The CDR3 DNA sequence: TGTGCCAGCTCACCAAGGGTCCAGCCACTAGCCAAAAACATTCAGTACTTC. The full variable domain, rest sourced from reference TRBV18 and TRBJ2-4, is NAGVMQNPRHLVRRRGQEARLRCSPMKGHSHVYWYRQLPEEGLKFMVYLQKENIIDESGMPKERFSAEFPKEGPSILRIQQVVRGDSAAYFCASSPRVQPLAKNIQYFGAGTRLSVL.

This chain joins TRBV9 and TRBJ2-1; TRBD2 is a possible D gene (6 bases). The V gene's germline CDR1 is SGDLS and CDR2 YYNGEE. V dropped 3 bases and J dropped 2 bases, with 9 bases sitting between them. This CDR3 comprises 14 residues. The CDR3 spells CASSARGTYNEQFF. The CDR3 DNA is TGTGCCAGCAGCGCCCGGGGGACCTACAATGAGCAGTTCTTC.

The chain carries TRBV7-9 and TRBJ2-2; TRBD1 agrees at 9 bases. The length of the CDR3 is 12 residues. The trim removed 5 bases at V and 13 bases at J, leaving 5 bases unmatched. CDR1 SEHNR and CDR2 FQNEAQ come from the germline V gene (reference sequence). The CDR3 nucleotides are TGTGCCAGCAGCGAACAGGGGGCAGTGCTGTTTTTT. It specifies CASSEQGAVLFF. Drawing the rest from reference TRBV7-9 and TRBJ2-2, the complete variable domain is DTGVSQNPRHKITKRGQNVTFRCDPISEHNRLYWYRQTLGQGPEFLTYFQNEAQLEKSRLLSDRFSAERPKGSFSTLEIQRTEQGDSAMYLCASSEQGAVLFFGEGSRLTVL.

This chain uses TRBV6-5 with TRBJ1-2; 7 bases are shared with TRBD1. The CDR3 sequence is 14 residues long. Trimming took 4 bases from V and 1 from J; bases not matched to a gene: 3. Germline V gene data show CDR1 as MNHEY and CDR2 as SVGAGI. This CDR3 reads CASSSGQFNYGYTF. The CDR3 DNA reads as TGTGCCAGCAGTTCGGGACAGTTTAACTATGGCTACACCTTC.

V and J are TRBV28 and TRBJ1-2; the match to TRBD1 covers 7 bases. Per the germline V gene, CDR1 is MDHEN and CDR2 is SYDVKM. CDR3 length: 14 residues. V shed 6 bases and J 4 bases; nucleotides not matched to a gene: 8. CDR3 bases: TGTGCCAGCAGCCCCCCGGACAGGTTCTATGGCTACACCTTC. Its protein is CASSPPDRFYGYTF.

The CDR3 sequence: CASSLGTVTEAFF. CDR3 in DNA: TGTGCCAGCAGCTTAGGGACCGTGACTGAAGCTTTCTTT. The chain employs TRBV5-8 and TRBJ1-1, with D perhaps matching TRBD1 (5 bases). This CDR3 spans 13 amino acids. Trimming took off 2 bases at V and 5 bases at J, with 10 bases between the two ends. In germline, CDR1 is SGHTS, CDR2 YDEGEE.

The CDR3 reads CASSPTGVEGYTF. The CDR3 DNA reads as TGTGCCAGCAGCCCGACAGGGGTAGAGGGCTACACCTTC. This chain links TRBV7-9 with TRBJ1-2, with 8 bases identical to TRBD1. Germline assignment: CDR1 SEHNR and CDR2 FQNEAQ (reference sequence). CDR3 size: 13 residues. V shed 5 bases, J shed 8 bases, and the junction held 7 bases outside the gene matches.

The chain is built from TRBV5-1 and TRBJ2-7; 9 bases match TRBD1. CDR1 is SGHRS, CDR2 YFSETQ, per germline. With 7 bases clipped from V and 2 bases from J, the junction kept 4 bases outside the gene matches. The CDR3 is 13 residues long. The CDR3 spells CASGRTGAYEQYF. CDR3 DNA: TGCGCCAGCGGTCGGACAGGGGCCTACGAGCAGTACTTC.

The CDR3 region is CASSEQDTNYGYTF. As DNA, the CDR3 is TGTGCCAGCAGTGAACAGGACACTAACTATGGCTACACCTTC. This chain uses TRBV6-5 with TRBJ1-2; TRBD1 might be the D (5 bases). Trimming cost V 5 bases and J 0 bases, with 10 bases left between them. Germline CDR1 and CDR2: MNHEY and SVGAGI. The CDR3 runs 14 residues.

Here the CDR3 reads CASSQVTGGNSPLHF. In nucleotides, the CDR3 is TGTGCCAGCAGCCAAGTAACAGGGGGCAATTCACCCCTCCACTTT. This chain joins TRBV14 and TRBJ1-6, with 9 bases matching TRBD1. Per the germline V gene, CDR1 is SGHDN and CDR2 is FVKESK. The CDR3 totals 15 residues. Trimming removed 1 base from V and 7 bases from J; junction bases left unmatched: 2.

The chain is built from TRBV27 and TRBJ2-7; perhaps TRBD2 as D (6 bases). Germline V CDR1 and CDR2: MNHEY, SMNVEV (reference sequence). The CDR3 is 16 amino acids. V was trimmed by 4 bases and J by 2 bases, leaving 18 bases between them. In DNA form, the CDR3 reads TGTGCCAGCAGTTCATTCTTGGCGGGGATGGCCTACGAGCAGTACTTC. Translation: CASSSFLAGMAYEQYF.

CDR3 nucleotides: TGTGCCAGCAGGGGGAGGGGGACAGGGTTCTACGAGCAGTACTTC. This encodes CASRGRGTGFYEQYF. The rearrangement joins TRBV6-5 to TRBJ2-7; 9 bases line up with TRBD1. The CDR3 has 15 residues. Germline-derived CDR1 and CDR2 are MNHEY and SVGAGI. After removal of 6 bases from V and 3 bases from J, the junction contained 9 bases not matched to a gene.

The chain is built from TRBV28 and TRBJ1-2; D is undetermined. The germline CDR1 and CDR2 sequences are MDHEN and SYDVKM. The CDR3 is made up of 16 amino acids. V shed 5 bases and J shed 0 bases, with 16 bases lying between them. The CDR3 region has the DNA TGTGCCAGCAGTCCCGCCATGGCTACTTCTAACTATGGCTACACCTTC. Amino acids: CASSPAMATSNYGYTF.

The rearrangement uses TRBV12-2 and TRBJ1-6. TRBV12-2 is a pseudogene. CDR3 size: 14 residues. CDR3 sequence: CASRLEDPNSPLHF. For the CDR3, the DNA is TGTGCAAGTCGCTTAGAGGATCCTAATTCACCCCTCCACTTT.

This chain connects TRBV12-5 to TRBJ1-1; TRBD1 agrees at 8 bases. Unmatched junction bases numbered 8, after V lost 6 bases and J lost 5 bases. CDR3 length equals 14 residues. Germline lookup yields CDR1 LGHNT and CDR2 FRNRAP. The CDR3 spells CASGVTGEGTEAFF. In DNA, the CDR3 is TGTGCTAGTGGGGTGACAGGGGAGGGGACTGAAGCTTTCTTT.

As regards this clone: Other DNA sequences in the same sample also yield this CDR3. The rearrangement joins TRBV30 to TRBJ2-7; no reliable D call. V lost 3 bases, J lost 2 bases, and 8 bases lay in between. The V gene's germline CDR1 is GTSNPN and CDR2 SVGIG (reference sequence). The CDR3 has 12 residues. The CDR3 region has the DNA TGTGCCTGGAGGACGGCCACCTACGAGCAGTACTTC. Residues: CAWRTATYEQYF. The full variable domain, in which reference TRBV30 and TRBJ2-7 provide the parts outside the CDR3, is SQTIHQWPATLVQPVGSPLSLECTVEGTSNPNLYWYRQAAGRGLQLLFYSVGIGQISSEVPQNLSASRPQDRQFILSSKKLLLSDSGFYLCAWRTATYEQYFGPGTRLTVT.

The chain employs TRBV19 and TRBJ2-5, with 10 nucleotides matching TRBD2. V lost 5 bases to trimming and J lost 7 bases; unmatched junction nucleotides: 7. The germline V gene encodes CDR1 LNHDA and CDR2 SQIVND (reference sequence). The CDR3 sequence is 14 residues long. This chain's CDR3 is CASSVGTSEGTQYF. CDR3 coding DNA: TGTGCCAGTAGTGTCGGGACTAGCGAGGGGACCCAGTACTTC.

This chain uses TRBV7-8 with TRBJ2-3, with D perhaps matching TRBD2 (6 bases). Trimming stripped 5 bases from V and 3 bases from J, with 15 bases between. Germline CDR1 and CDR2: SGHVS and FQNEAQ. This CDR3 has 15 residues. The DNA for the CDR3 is TGTGCCAGCAGCGTGCGGCCAGGGAGGACAGATACGCAGTATTTT. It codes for CASSVRPGRTDTQYF.

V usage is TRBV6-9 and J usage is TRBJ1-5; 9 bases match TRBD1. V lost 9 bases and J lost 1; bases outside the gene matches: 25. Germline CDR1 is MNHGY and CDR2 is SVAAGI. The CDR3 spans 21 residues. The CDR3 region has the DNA TGTGCCAGTAAAAGCCCCATCGATCGGGACAGGGAAGCAGTCAGCAATCAGCCCCAGCATTTT. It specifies CASKSPIDRDREAVSNQPQHF.

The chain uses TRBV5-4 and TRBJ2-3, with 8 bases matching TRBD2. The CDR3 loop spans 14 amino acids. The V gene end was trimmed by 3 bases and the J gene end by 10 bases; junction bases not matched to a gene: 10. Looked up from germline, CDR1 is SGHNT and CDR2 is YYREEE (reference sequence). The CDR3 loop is CASSSSGSEKPQYF. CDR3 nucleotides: TGTGCCAGCAGCTCAAGCGGGAGCGAAAAACCGCAGTATTTT.

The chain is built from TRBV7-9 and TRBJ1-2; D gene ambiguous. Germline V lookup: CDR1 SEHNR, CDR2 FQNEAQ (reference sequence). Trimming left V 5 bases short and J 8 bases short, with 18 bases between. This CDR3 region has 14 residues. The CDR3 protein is CASSPLVEAGGYTF. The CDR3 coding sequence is TGTGCCAGCAGCCCCCTAGTGGAAGCGGGCGGCTACACCTTC.

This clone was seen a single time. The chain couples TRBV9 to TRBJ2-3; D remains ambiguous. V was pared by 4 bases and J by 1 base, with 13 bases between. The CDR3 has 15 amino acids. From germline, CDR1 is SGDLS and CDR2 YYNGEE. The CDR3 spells CASSPRPVGTDTQYF. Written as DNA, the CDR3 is TGTGCCAGCAGCCCCCGGCCAGTCGGCACAGATACGCAGTATTTT.

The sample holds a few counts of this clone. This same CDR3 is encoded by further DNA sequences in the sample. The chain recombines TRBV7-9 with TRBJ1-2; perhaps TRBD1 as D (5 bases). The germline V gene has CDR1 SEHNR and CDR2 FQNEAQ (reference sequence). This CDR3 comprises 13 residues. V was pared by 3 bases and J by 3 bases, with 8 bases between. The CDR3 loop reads CASSLRGDYGYTF. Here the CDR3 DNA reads TGTGCCAGCAGCTTGAGAGGGGACTATGGCTACACCTTC.